The 3 T cell receptor beta chains presented below share a single source sample, sequenced in a study of blood T cell repertoires in COVID-19. Profiled with immunoSEQ multiplex PCR; TCRdb holds only in-frame clones, not every one. Among around 100,000 clones listed, about 88% were seen once. Source material: peripheral blood. Every receptor here comes from a human donor in a cohort sampled during active COVID-19.

This chain joins TRBV4-3 and TRBJ1-1, with 11 bases fitting TRBD1. V was pared by 3 bases and J by 6 bases, with 6 bases of the junction left unmatched. In germline, CDR1 is LGHNA, CDR2 YSLEER. The CDR3 consists of 15 residues. The CDR3 DNA sequence: TGCGCCAGCAGCCAGCGGACAGGGGGCGGGCCTGAAGCTTTCTTT. Protein: CASSQRTGGGPEAFF.

V gene TRBV7-2 combines with J gene TRBJ2-5; 8 bases map to TRBD2. J was trimmed by 4 bases and V by 3 bases; bases with no gene match: 4. Germline loops: CDR1 SGHTA, CDR2 FQGNSA. This CDR3 region has 14 residues. In nucleotides, the CDR3 is TGTGCCAGCAGCTTTACGGCGGGAGGAGAGACCCAGTACTTC. Amino acid sequence: CASSFTAGGETQYF.

This chain links TRBV6-2 or TRBV6-3 with TRBJ2-4; TRBD1 is a possible D gene (5 bases). The CDR3 contains 17 residues. Germline V lookup: CDR1 MNHEY, CDR2 SVGEGT. V was pared by 0 bases and J by 0 bases, with 12 bases between. CDR3 region: CASSYSQGNLAKNIQYF. The CDR3 bases are TGTGCCAGCAGTTACTCTCAGGGAAATCTAGCCAAAAACATTCAGTACTTC.